Sequencing of this T cell receptor (beta chain) was carried out in a study of neurological immune-mediated disorders. The cDNA was generated through 5'RACE incorporating 10-nucleotide random UMIs. From 15-18 subjects, every sequencing run obtained over 170 million TCR-beta sequences. TCRdb fed the 5' RACE reads into MiXCR, producing one record per CDR3 protein. The sample consists of more than 45,000 distinct CDR3 sequences, about 3% of them appearing once. Overall study findings and caveats: Multiple sclerosis was found to have the least TCR clonal expansion, below healthy controls, and HTLV-1-associated myelopathy the most. A possible signature appeared as one related-CDR3 cluster, in which phylogenetic grouping placed the repertoires of 18 of 34 multiple sclerosis patients.

This clonotype was recorded many times. Its antigen is as yet unknown. From germline, CDR1 is SGHKS and CDR2 YYEKEE (reference sequence). Trimming at V came to 3 bases and at J to 7 bases, leaving 7 bases not matched to a gene. The CDR3 runs 15 residues. This clonotype was sampled from a middle-aged man with multiple sclerosis. The chain couples TRBV5-5 to TRBJ2-2; 9 bases align to TRBD1. The sample consisted of PBMCs. The CDR3 bases are TGTGCCAGCAGCTATGGGACAGGGCGGAGCGGGGAGCTGTTTTTT. Translation: CASSYGTGRSGELFF.